The sample holds a few counts of the clone carrying this T cell receptor beta chain. The data originate from a study of CD8+ T cells in alopecia areata. RNA was isolated and reverse transcribed to cDNA, the sequencing template. Sequencing was performed with immunoSEQ multiplex PCR; in TCRdb, only in-frame clones are kept and a portion is missing. The top ten hold roughly a tenth of the sample, which has 130,000 or so clones, 47% seen once. This clonotype was sampled from a human donor with alopecia areata. The sequenced sample was NKG2D-low CD8+ T cells sorted from blood.

CDR3 bases: TGTGCCAGTACGCCGGGGACAGAGCAGTACTTC. It specifies CASTPGTEQYF. The chain combines TRBV2 with TRBJ2-7; perhaps TRBD1 as D (6 bases). The germline CDR1 and CDR2 sequences are SNHLY and FYNNEI. Trimming stripped 9 bases from V and 7 bases from J, with 13 bases between. The length of the CDR3 is 11 residues.